These 19 T cell receptor beta chains were all obtained from the same sample, sequenced in a study of blood T cell repertoires in COVID-19. Some clones are missing from TCRdb's copy, which holds only in-frame ones; the method was immunoSEQ multiplex PCR. The data contain approximately 230,000 clones, over 80% of them singletons. The sample taken for sequencing was PBMCs or T cells enriched from blood (not recorded which). These receptors were taken from a woman aged 18-35 years who had recovered from COVID-19.

The chain employs TRBV6-5 and TRBJ1-5; D perhaps matches TRBD1 (5 bases). The germline gives CDR1 MNHEY, CDR2 SVGAGI. Trimming cost V 6 bases and J 3 bases, with 15 bases left between them. The CDR3 loop spans 15 amino acids. CDR3 amino acids: CASRAAGIDNQPQHF. The CDR3 DNA is TGTGCCAGCAGGGCCGCAGGGATCGACAATCAGCCCCAGCATTTT.

The chain uses TRBV7-3 and TRBJ1-2, with 11 bases that match TRBD1. V lost 4 bases and J lost 8; bases outside the gene matches: 12. The CDR3 consists of 16 residues. Germline V gene sequence: CDR1 SGHTA, CDR2 FQGTGA. CDR3 region: CASSWSAPGQGDGYTF. The CDR3 bases are TGTGCCAGCAGCTGGTCCGCGCCGGGACAGGGGGACGGCTACACCTTC.

This sequence joins TRBV5-6 and TRBJ2-7; D remains ambiguous. The ends were cut back, 3 bases at V and 4 bases at J, with 8 bases in the middle. Germline CDR1 is SGHDT and CDR2 is YYEEEE. This CDR3 is 12 amino acids long. CDR3 DNA: TGTGCCAGCAGCTCCCAACTTTACGAGCAGTACTTC. Protein product: CASSSQLYEQYF.

The V and J genes are TRBV11-3 and TRBJ1-3; D uncertain. The CDR3 is made up of 15 amino acids. Germline V CDR1 and CDR2: SGHNT, YENEEA. Between the trimmed V and J ends, which lost 0 bases and 0 bases, there was a span of 6 bases. The CDR3 is CASSLDLNSGNTIYF. CDR3 coding DNA: TGTGCCAGCAGCTTAGATTTAAACTCTGGAAACACCATATATTTT.

V and J are TRBV3-1 (or the pseudogene TRBV3-2) and TRBJ2-7, with TRBD2 matching over 13 bases. From germline, CDR1 is LGHDT and CDR2 YNNKEL (reference sequence). This CDR3 comprises 18 residues. The trim removed 2 bases at V and 6 bases at J, leaving 13 bases unmatched. CDR3 amino acids: CASSQTGLAGVQVREQYF. The CDR3 DNA reads as TGTGCCAGCAGCCAAACCGGACTAGCGGGAGTTCAAGTTCGCGAGCAGTACTTC.

V usage is TRBV7-9 and J usage is TRBJ2-7; possible D gene TRBD2, 5 bases. CDR1 and CDR2 (germline): SEHNR, FQNEAQ (reference sequence). Trimming shortened V by 3 bases and J by 4 bases, and 16 bases separated the two germline ends. The CDR3 contains 15 residues. The CDR3 DNA reads TGTGCCAGCAGCTTCGAGAGGGAACCGGTATACGAGCAGTACTTC. The encoded protein is CASSFEREPVYEQYF.

The chain couples TRBV9 to TRBJ2-1, with D possibly being TRBD2 (6 bases). The CDR3 loop spans 17 amino acids. CDR1 is SGDLS and CDR2 is YYNGEE in the germline V gene. Deletions cut 0 bases from V and 2 bases from J, with 15 bases between. CDR3 protein: CASSVDHGGRTYNEQFF. In DNA form, the CDR3 reads TGTGCCAGCAGCGTAGATCACGGTGGGAGGACCTACAATGAGCAGTTCTTC.

This sequence joins TRBV13 and TRBJ1-3; no firm D call. The CDR3 is made up of 15 amino acids. Trimming shortened V by 5 bases and J by 3 bases, and 14 bases separated the two germline ends. CDR1 and CDR2 from the germline V gene are PRHDT and FYEKMQ (reference sequence). CDR3 region: CASSRSVSRGNTIYF. The CDR3 nucleotides are TGTGCCAGCAGCCGCTCGGTAAGCCGTGGAAACACCATATATTTT.

The gene calls are TRBV18 and TRBJ1-2; maybe TRBD1 (5 bases). This CDR3 has 14 residues. The germline V gene has CDR1 KGHSH and CDR2 LQKENI. V gave up 2 bases and J gave up 2 bases, with 9 bases separating them. The CDR3 region is CASSPSQANYGYTF. Written as DNA, the CDR3 is TGTGCCAGCTCACCATCACAGGCAAACTATGGCTACACCTTC.

V is TRBV6-1 and J is TRBJ1-4, with D possibly TRBD1 on 6 matching bases. Germline CDR1 is MNHNS and CDR2 is SASEGT. The CDR3 sequence is 15 residues long. V dropped 2 bases and J dropped 6 bases, with 13 bases sitting between them. For the CDR3, the DNA is TGTGCCAGCAGTGAACAGGGGAACCTTTATGAAAAACTGTTTTTT. Residues: CASSEQGNLYEKLFF.

V and J are TRBV5-4 and TRBJ2-3; perhaps TRBD2 as D (6 bases). This CDR3 is 17 amino acids long. CDR1 is SGHNT, CDR2 YYREEE, per germline (reference sequence). Trimming left V 4 bases short and J 0 bases short, with 18 bases between. CDR3 residues: CASSHKRAGASTDTQYF. The CDR3 nucleotides are TGTGCCAGCAGCCACAAGCGGGCGGGTGCTAGCACAGATACGCAGTATTTT.

This CDR3 reads CASSLGAGHHYEQYF. As DNA, the CDR3 is TGCGCCAGCAGCTTGGGGGCGGGGCACCACTACGAGCAGTACTTC. The chain is built from TRBV5-1 and TRBJ2-7, with D possibly TRBD2 on 6 matching bases. V lost 0 bases and J 3 bases, leaving 13 bases between the germline ends. The CDR3 has 15 amino acids. Germline values: CDR1 SGHRS, CDR2 YFSETQ.

The chain carries TRBV18 and TRBJ2-7; 7 nucleotides line up with TRBD2. The germline V gene encodes CDR1 KGHSH and CDR2 LQKENI. V lost 3 bases, J lost 0 bases, and 8 bases stayed unmatched. CDR3 length: 16 amino acids. CDR3 residues: CASSPSLAVSSYEQYF. CDR3 nucleotide sequence: TGTGCCAGCTCACCCAGCCTAGCGGTGAGCTCCTACGAGCAGTACTTC.

V usage is TRBV29-1 and J usage is TRBJ2-3; 12 bases match TRBD2. The germline V gene has CDR1 SQVTM and CDR2 ANQGSEA. With 1 base clipped from V and 9 bases from J, the junction kept 5 bases outside the gene matches. This CDR3 is 14 amino acids long. The CDR3 region has the DNA TGCAGCGTTGAAGGGACTAGCGGGGCTAGGACGCAGTATTTT. Amino acids: CSVEGTSGARTQYF.

The chain combines TRBV7-3 with TRBJ2-4; 9 bases fit TRBD1. This CDR3 contains 13 residues. Looked up from germline, CDR1 is SGHTA and CDR2 is FQGTGA. Trimming took 4 bases from V and 8 from J; bases not matched to a gene: 3. Here the CDR3 DNA reads TGTGCCAGCAGCTCCCGGACAGGGGACATTCAGTACTTC. As protein: CASSSRTGDIQYF.

This clone showed up just a few times. Here the CDR3 reads CASSLGQSVTNEKLFF. The DNA of the CDR3 is TGCGCCAGCAGCTTGGGACAGTCGGTGACTAATGAAAAACTGTTTTTT. This chain links TRBV5-1 with TRBJ1-4; weak D call: TRBD1 (5 bases). Trimming took 0 bases from V and 2 from J, leaving 11 bases between them. Germline CDR1 SGHRS, CDR2 YFSETQ. This CDR3 spans 16 amino acids.

V gene TRBV5-1 combines with J gene TRBJ2-7; 9 nucleotides match TRBD2. Germline-derived CDR1 and CDR2 are SGHRS and YFSETQ. With 5 bases clipped from V and 1 base from J, the junction kept 7 bases outside the gene matches. CDR3 size: 15 residues. DNA for the CDR3: TGCGCCAGCAGGCCGCTTAGCGGGAGTTCCTACGAGCAGTACTTC. It encodes CASRPLSGSSYEQYF.

The sample holds a few counts of this clone. V usage is TRBV11-3 and J usage is TRBJ2-2; TRBD1 matches 7 bases. In germline, CDR1 is SGHNT, CDR2 YENEEA. This CDR3 has 16 amino acids. V was pared by 4 bases and J by 1 base, with 6 bases of the junction left unmatched. The CDR3 region has the DNA TGTGCCAGCAGCTCTTCCGGGACAGTGAACACCGGGGAGCTGTTTTTT. Its protein product is CASSSSGTVNTGELFF.

The V gene is TRBV7-8, the J gene TRBJ1-5; D is undetermined. Germline loops: CDR1 SGHVS, CDR2 FQNEAQ. CDR3 length: 15 residues. V shed 5 bases and J shed 0 bases, with 11 bases lying between them. CDR3 in DNA: TGTGCCAGCAGCCTAGTCTACTCTAGCAATCAGCCCCAGCATTTT. Amino acid sequence: CASSLVYSSNQPQHF.